Listed here are 2 T cell receptor beta chains from one sample, sequenced in a study of early T cells in non-severe SARS-CoV-2 infection. One entry per CDR3 protein, called by TCRdb with MiXCR from the 5' RACE reads. The table includes some 19,000 distinct CDR3 sequences, about 4.2% detected once. Sequenced input: whole blood. The receptors originated from an adult who was a healthcare worker with PCR-confirmed SARS-CoV-2 infection or an uninfected control (not recorded which).

This clonotype was counted ten times or more. The chain couples TRBV12-3 or TRBV12-4 to TRBJ1-1; D uncertain. The CDR3 is 14 residues long. V was trimmed by 2 bases and J by 3 bases, leaving 10 bases between them. Here the CDR3 DNA reads TGTGCCAGCAGTTTAACGGGGTCCTACACTGAAGCTTTCTTT. This sequence encodes CASSLTGSYTEAFF.

This clonotype was observed many times. The chain links TRBV6-1 to TRBJ1-1; weak D call: TRBD1 (6 bases). V was trimmed by 5 bases and J by 8 bases, leaving 15 bases between them. The germline V gene encodes CDR1 MNHNS and CDR2 SASEGT. The CDR3 length is 13 residues. The CDR3 region is CASSHRDTREAFF. The CDR3 DNA follows: TGTGCCAGCAGTCACCGGGACACAAGGGAAGCTTTCTTT.